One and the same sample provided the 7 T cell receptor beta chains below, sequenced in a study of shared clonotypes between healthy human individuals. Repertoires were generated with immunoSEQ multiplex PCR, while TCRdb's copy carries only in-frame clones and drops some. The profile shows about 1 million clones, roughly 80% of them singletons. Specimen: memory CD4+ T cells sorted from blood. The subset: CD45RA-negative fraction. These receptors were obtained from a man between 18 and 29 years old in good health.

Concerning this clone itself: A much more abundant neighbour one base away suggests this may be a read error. The CDR3 spells CASSLVAGGTDTQYF. The CDR3 DNA is TGTGCCAGCAGCTTAGTAGCGGGGGGCACAGATACGCAGTATTTT. This chain uses TRBV7-8 with TRBJ2-3; 9 nucleotides agree with TRBD2. V was clipped by 1 base and J by 1 base; unmatched bases: 0. The CDR3 runs to 15 residues. Germline-derived CDR1 and CDR2 are SGHVS and FQNEAQ.

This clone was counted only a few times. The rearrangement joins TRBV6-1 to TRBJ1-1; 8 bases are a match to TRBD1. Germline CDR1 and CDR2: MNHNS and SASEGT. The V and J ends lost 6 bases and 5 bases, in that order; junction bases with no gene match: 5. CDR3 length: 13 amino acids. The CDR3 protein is CASRRTGRTEAFF. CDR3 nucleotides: TGTGCCAGCAGGAGGACAGGGCGGACTGAAGCTTTCTTT.

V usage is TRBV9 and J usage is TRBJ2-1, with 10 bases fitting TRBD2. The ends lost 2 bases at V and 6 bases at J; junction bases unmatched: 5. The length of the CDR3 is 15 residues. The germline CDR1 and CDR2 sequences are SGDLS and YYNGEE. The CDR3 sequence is CASSVSSGGFNEQFF. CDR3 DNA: TGTGCCAGCAGCGTTTCTAGCGGGGGTTTCAATGAGCAGTTCTTC.

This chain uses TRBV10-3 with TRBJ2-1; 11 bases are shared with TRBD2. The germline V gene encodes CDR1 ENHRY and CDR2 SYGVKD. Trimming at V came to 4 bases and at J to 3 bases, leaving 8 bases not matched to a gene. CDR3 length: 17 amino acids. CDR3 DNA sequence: TGTGCCATCAGTGGTTTTAGCGGGAGGGTGGTCTACAATGAGCAGTTCTTC. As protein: CAISGFSGRVVYNEQFF.

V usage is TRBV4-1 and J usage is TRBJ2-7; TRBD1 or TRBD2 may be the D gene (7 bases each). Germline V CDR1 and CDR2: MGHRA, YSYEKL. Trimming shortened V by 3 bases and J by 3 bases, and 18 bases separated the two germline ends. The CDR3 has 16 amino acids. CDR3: CASSHPTGREVYEQYF. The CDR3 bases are TGCGCCAGCAGCCACCCGACAGGGAGGGAGGTCTACGAGCAGTACTTC.

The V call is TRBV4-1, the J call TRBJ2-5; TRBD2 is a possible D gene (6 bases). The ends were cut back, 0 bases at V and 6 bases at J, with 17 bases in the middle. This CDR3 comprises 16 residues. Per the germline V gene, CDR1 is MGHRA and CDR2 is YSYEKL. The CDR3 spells CASSQETSAPSQTQYF. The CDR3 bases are TGCGCCAGCAGCCAAGAGACTAGTGCCCCTTCTCAGACCCAGTACTTC.

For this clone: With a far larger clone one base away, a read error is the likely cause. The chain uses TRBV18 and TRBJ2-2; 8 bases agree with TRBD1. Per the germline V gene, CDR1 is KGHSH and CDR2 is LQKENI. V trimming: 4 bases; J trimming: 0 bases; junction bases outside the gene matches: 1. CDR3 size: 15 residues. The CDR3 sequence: CASSQGQANTGELFF. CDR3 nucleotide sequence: TGTGCCAGCTCACAGGGACAGGCGAACACCGGGGAGCTGTTTTTT.